This entry describes one T cell receptor beta chain. Its antigen is as yet unknown. Produced via immunoSEQ multiplex PCR; TCRdb's table is partial and in-frame only. Of 95,000 to 130,000 clones listed, around 88% were seen once; the top ten hold approximately 9.6%. This sample was taken from a study of T cell responses to AZD1222 COVID-19 vaccine. Whole-study results and caveats: Targets within unmutated variant regions were reportedly found for nearly half of spike-specific TCRs.

The length of the CDR3 is 19 residues. J was trimmed by 3 bases and V by 8 bases; bases with no gene match: 20. Germline-derived CDR1 and CDR2 are ENHRY and SYGVKD. This clonotype was obtained from an adult in good health. Sequencing used peripheral blood, obtained on day 0 of AZD1222 vaccination. V gene TRBV10-3 combines with J gene TRBJ2-7, with 12 bases aligning to TRBD2. CDR3 sequence: CAIVPKVLAGGPWGYEQYF. CDR3 DNA sequence: TGTGCCATCGTACCAAAGGTCCTAGCGGGAGGGCCGTGGGGCTACGAGCAGTACTTC.